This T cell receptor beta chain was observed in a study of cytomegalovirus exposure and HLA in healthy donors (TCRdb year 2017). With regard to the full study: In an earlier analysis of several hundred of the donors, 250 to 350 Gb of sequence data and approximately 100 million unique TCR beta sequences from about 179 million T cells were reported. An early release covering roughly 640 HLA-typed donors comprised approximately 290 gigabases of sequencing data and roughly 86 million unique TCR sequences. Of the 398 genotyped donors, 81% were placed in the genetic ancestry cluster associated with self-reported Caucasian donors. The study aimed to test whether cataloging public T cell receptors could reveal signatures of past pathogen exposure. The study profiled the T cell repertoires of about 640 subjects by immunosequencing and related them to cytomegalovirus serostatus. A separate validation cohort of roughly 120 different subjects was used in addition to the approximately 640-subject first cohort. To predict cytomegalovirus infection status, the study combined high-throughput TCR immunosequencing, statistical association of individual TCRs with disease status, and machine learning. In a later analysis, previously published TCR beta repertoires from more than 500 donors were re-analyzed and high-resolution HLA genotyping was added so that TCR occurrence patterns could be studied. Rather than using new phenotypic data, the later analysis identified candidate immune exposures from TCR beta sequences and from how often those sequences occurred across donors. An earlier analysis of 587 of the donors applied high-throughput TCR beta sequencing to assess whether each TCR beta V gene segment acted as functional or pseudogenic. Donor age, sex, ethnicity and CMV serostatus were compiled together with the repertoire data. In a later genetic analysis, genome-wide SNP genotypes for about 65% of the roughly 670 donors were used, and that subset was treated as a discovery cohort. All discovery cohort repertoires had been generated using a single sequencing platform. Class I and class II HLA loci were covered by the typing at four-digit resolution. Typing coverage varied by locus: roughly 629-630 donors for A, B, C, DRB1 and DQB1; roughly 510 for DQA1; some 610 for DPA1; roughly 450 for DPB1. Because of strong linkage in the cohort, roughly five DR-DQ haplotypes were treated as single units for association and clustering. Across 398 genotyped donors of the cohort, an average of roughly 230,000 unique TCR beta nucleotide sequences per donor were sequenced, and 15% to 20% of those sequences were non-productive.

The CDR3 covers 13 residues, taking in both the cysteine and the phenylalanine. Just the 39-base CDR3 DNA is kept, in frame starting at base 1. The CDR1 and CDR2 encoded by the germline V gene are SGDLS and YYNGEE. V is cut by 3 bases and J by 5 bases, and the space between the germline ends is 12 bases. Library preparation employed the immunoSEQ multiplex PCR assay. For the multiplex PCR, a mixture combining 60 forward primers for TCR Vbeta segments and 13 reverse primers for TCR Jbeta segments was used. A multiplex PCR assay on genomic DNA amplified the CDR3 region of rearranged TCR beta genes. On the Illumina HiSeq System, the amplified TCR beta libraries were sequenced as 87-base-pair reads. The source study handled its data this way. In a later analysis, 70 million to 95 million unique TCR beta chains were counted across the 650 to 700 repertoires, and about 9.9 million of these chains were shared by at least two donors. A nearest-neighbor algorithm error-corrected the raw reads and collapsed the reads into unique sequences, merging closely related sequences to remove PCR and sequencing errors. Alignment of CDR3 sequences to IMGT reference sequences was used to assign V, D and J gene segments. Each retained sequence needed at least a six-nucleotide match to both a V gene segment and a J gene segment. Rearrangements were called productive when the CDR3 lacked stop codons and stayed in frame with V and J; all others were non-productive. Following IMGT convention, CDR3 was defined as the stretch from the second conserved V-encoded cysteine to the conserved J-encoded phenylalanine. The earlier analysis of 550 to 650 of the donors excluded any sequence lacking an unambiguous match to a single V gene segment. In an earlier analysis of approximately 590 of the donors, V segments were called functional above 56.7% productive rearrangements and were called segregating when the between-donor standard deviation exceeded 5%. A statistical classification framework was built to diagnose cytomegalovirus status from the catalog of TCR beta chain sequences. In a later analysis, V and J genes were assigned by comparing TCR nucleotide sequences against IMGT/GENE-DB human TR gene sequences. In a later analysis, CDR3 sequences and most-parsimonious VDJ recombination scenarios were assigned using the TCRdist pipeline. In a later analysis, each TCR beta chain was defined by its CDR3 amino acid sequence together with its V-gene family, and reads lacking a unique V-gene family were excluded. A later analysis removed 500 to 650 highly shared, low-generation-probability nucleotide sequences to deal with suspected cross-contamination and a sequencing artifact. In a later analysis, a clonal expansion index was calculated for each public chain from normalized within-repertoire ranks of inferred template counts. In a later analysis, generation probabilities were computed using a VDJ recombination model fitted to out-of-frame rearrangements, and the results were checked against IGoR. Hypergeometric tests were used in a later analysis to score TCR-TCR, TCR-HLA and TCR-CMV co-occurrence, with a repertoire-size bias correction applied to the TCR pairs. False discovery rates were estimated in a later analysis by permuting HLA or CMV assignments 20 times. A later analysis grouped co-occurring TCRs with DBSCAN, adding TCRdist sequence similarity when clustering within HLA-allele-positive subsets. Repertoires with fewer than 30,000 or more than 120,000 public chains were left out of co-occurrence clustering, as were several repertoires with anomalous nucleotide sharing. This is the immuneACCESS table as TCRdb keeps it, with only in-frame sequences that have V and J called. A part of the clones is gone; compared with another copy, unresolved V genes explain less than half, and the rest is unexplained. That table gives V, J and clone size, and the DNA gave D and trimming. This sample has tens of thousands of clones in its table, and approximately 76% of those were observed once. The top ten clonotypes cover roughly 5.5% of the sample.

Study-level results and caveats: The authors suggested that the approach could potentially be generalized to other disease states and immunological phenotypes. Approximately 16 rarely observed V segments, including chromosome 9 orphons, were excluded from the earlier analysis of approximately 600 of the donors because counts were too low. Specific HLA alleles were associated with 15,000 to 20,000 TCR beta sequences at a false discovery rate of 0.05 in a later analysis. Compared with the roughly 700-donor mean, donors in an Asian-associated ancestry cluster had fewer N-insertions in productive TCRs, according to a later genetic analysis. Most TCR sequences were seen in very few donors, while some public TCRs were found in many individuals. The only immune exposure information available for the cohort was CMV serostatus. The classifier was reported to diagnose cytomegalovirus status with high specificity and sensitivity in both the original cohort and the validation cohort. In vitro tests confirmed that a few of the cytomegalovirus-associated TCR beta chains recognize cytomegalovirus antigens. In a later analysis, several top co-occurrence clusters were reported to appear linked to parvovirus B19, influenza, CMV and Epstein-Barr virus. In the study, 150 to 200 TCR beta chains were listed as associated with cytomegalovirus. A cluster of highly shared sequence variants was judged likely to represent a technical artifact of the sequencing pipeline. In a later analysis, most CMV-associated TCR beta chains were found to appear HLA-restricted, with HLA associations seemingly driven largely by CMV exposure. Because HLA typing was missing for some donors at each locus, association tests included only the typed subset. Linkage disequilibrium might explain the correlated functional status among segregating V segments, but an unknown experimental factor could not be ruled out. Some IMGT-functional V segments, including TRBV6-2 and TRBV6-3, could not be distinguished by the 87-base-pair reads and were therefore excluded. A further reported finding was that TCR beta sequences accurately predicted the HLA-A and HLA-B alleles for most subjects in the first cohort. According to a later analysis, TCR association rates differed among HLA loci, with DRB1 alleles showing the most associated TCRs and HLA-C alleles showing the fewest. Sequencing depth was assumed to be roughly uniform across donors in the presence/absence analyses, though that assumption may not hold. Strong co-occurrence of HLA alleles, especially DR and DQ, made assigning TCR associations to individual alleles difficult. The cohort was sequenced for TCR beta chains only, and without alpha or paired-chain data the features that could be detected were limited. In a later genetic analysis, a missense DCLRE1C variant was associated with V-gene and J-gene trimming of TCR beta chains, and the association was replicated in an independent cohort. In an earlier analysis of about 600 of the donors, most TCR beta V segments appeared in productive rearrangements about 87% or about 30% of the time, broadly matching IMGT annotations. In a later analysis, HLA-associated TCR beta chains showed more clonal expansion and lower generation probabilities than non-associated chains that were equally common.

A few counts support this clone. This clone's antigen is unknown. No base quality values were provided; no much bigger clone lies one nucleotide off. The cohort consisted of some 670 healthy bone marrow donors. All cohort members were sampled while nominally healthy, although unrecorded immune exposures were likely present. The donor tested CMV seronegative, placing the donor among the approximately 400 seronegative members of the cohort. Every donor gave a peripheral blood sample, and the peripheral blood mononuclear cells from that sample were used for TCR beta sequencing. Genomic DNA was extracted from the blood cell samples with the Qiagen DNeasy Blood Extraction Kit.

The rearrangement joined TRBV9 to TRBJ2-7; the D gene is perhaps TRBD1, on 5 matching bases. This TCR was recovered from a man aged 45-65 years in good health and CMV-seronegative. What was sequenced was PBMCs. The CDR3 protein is CASSDGHRDEQYF. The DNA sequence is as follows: TGTGCCAGCAGCGACGGACACCGCGACGAGCAGTACTTC.